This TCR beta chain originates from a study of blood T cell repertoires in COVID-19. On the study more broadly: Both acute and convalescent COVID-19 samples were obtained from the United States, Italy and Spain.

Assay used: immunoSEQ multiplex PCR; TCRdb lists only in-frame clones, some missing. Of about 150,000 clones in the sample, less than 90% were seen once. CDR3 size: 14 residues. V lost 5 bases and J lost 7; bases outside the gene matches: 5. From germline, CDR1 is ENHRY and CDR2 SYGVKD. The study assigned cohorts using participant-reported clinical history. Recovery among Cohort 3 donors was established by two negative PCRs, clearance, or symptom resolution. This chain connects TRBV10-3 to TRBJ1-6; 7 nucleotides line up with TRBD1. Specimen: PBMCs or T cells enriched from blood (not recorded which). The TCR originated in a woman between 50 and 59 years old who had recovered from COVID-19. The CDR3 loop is CAISSTGENSPLHF. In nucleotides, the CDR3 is TGTGCCATCAGTTCAACAGGGGAGAATTCACCCCTCCACTTT.